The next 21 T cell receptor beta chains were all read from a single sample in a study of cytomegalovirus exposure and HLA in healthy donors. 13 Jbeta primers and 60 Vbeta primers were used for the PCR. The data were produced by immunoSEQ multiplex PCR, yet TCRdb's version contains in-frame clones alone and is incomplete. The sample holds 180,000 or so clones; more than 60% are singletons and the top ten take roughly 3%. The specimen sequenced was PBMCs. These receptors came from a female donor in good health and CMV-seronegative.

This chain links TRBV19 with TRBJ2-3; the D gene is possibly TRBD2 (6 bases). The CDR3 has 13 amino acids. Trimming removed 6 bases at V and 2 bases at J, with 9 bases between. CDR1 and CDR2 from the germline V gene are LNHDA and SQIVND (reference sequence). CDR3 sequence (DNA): TGTGCCAGTAGCCGGCGGGACACAGATACGCAGTATTTT. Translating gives CASSRRDTDTQYF.

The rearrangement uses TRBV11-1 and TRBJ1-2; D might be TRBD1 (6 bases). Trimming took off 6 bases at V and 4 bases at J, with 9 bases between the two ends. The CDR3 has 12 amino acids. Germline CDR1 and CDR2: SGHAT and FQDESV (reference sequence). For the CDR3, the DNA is TGTGCCAGCAGTTTGGACAGCTATGGCTACACCTTC. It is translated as CASSLDSYGYTF.

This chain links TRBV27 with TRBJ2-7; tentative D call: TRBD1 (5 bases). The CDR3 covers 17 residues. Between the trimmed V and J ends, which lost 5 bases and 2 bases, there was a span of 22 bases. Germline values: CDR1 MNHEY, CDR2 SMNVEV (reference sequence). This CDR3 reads CASSPPLGAGATYEQYF. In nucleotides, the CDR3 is TGTGCCAGCAGTCCCCCCCTTGGGGCAGGTGCGACCTACGAGCAGTACTTC.

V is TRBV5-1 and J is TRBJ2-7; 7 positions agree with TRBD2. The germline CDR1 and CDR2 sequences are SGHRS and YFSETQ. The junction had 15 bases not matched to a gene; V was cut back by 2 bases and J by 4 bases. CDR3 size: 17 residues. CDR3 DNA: TGCGCCAGCAGCTTAAGGGGCGGGGGAGGATTCGATTACGAGCAGTACTTC. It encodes CASSLRGGGGFDYEQYF. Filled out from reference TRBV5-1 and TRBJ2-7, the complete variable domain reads KAGVTQTPRYLIKTRGQQVTLSCSPISGHRSVSWYQQTPGQGLQFLFEYFSETQRNKGNFPGRFSGRQFSNSRSEMNVSTLELGDSALYLCASSLRGGGGFDYEQYFGPGTRLTVT.

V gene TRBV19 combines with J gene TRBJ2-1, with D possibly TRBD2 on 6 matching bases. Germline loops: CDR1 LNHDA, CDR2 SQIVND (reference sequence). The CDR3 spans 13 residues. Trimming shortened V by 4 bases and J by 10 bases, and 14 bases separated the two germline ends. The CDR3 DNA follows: TGTGCCAGTAGTACCTCACTAGCCCGAGAGCAGTTCTTC. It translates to CASSTSLAREQFF. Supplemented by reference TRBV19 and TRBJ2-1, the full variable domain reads DGGITQSPKYLFRKEGQNVTLSCEQNLNHDAMYWYRQDPGQGLRLIYYSQIVNDFQKGDIAEGYSVSREKKESFPLTVTSAQKNPTAFYLCASSTSLAREQFFGPGTRLTVL.

CDR3 nucleotides: TGCGCCAGCAGCTTTCAGATCGCAACAGGAAGCTCTGGAAACACCATATATTTT. It translates to CASSFQIATGSSGNTIYF. This chain connects TRBV5-1 to TRBJ1-3, with D possibly being TRBD1 (5 bases). The CDR3 totals 18 residues. Trimming stripped 2 bases from V and 0 bases from J, with 18 bases between. From germline, CDR1 is SGHRS and CDR2 YFSETQ. Based on the CDR3 plus reference TRBV5-1 and TRBJ1-3, the full variable domain is KAGVTQTPRYLIKTRGQQVTLSCSPISGHRSVSWYQQTPGQGLQFLFEYFSETQRNKGNFPGRFSGRQFSNSRSEMNVSTLELGDSALYLCASSFQIATGSSGNTIYFGEGSWLTVV.

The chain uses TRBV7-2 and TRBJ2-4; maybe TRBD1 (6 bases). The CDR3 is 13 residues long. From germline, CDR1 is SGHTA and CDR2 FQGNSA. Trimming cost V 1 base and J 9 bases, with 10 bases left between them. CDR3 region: CASSLDQGFIQYF. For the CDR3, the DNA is TGTGCCAGCAGCTTAGATCAGGGGTTCATTCAGTACTTC. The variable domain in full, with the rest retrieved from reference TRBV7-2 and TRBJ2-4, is GAGVSQSPSNKVTEKGKDVELRCDPISGHTALYWYRQSLGQGLEFLIYFQGNSAPDKSGLPSDRFSAERTGGSVSTLTIQRTQQEDSAVYLCASSLDQGFIQYFGAGTRLSVL.

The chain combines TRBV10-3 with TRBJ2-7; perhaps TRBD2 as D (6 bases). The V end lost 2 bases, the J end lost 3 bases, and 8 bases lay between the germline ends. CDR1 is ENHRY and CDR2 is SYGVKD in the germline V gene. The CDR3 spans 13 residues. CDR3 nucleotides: TGTGCCATCAGTGAGCGGGAGCGCTACGAGCAGTACTTC. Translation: CAISERERYEQYF.

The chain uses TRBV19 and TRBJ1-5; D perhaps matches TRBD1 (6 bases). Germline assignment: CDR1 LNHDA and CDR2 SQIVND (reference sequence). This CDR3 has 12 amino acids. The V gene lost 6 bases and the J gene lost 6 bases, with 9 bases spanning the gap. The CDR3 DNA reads TGTGCCAGTAGGGCAGGGGTTCAGCCCCAGCATTTT. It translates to CASRAGVQPQHF.

The CDR3 is CASSEGWTADYEQYF. The CDR3 bases are TGTGCCAGCAGTGAAGGGTGGACAGCCGACTACGAGCAGTACTTC. V is TRBV6-1 and J is TRBJ2-7; D is possibly TRBD1 (6 bases). The V gene lost 1 base and the J gene lost 3 bases, with 13 bases spanning the gap. The length of the CDR3 is 15 residues. The germline gives CDR1 MNHNS, CDR2 SASEGT.

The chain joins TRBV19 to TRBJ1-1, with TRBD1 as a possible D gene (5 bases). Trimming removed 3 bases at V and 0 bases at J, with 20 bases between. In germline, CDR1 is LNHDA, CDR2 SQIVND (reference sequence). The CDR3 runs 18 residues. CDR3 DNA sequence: TGTGCCAGTAGTATTGGCCGTGGTCTTGGGGGGATGAACACTGAAGCTTTCTTT. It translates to CASSIGRGLGGMNTEAFF.

CDR3 sequence reads: CASSVVGAWDTEAFF. The CDR3 DNA reads TGTGCCAGCAGCGTAGTGGGGGCCTGGGACACTGAAGCTTTCTTT. The V call is TRBV9, the J call TRBJ1-1, with D tentatively TRBD1 (6 bases). V dropped 0 bases and J dropped 3 bases, with 12 bases sitting between them. Germline CDR1 reads SGDLS; CDR2 reads YYNGEE. CDR3 length equals 15 residues.

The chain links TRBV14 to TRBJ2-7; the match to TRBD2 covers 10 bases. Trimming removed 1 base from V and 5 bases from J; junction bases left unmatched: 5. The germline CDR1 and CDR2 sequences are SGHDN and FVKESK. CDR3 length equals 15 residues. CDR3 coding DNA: TGTGCCAGCAGCCAAGCACTAGCGGGAAGGAACGAGCAGTACTTC. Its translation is CASSQALAGRNEQYF.

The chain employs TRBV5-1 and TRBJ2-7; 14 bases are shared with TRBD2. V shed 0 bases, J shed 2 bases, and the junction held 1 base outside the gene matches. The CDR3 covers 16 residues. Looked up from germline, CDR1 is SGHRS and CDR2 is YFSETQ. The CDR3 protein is CASSLGLAGGPYEQYF. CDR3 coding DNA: TGCGCCAGCAGCTTGGGACTAGCGGGAGGGCCCTACGAGCAGTACTTC.

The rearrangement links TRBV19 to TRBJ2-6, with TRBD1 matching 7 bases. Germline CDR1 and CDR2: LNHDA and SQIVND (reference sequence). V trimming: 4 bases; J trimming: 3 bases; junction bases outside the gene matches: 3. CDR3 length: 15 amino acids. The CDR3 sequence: CASSRQGRGANVLTF. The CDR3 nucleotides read TGTGCCAGTAGTAGACAGGGACGTGGGGCCAACGTCCTGACTTTC.

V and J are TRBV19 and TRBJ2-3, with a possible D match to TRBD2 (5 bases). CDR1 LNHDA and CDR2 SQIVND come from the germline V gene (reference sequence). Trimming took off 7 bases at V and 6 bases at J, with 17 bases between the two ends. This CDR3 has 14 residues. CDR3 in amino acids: CASKAARRGDTQYF. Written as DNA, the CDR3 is TGTGCCAGTAAGGCGGCCCGAAGAGGGGATACGCAGTATTTT.

The CDR3 reads CASSCRGHSDEQYF. The CDR3 DNA reads as TGTGCCAGCAGCTGTAGGGGGCATAGCGACGAGCAGTACTTC. The V call is TRBV5-7, the J call TRBJ2-7; 7 bases fit TRBD1. TRBV5-7 is an ORF; its function is uncertain. The CDR3 has 14 residues. After removal of 3 bases from V and 5 bases from J, the junction contained 8 bases not matched to a gene.

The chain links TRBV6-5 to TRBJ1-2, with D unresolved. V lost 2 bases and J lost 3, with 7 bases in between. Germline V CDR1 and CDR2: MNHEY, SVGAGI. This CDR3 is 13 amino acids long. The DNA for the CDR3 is TGTGCCAGCAGTTACGACAATCACTATGGCTACACCTTC. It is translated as CASSYDNHYGYTF.

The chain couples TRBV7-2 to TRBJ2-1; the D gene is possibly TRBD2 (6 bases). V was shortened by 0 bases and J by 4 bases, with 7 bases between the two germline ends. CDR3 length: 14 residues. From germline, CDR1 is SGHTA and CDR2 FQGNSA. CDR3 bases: TGTGCCAGCAGCTTAGCGGGGGGTTACAATGAGCAGTTCTTC. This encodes CASSLAGGYNEQFF. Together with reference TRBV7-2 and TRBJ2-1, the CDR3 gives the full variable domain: GAGVSQSPSNKVTEKGKDVELRCDPISGHTALYWYRQSLGQGLEFLIYFQGNSAPDKSGLPSDRFSAERTGGSVSTLTIQRTQQEDSAVYLCASSLAGGYNEQFFGPGTRLTVL.

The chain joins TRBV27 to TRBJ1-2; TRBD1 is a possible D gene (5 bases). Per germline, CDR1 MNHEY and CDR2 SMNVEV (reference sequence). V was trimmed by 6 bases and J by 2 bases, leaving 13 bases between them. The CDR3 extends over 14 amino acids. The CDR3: CASSLDSNNYGYTF. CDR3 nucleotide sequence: TGTGCCAGCAGCCTTGACAGTAACAACTATGGCTACACCTTC.

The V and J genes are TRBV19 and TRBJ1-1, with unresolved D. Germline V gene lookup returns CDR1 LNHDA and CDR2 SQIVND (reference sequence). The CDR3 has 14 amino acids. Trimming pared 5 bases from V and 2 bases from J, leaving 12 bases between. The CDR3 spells CASSVQTPNTEAFF. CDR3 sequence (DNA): TGTGCCAGTAGTGTACAGACACCAAACACTGAAGCTTTCTTT.